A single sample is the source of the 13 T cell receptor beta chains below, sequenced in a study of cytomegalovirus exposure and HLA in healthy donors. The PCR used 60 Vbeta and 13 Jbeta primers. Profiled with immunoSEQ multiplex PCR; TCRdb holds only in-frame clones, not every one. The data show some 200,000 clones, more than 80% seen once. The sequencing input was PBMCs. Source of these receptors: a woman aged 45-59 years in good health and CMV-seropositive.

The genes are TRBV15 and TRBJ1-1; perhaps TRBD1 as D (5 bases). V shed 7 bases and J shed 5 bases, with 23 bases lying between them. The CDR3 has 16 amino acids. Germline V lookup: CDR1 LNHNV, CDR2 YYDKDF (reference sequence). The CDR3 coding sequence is TGTGCCACCACCCTGGGTACAGGAAGAGTGGGTACTGAAGCTTTCTTT. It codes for CATTLGTGRVGTEAFF.

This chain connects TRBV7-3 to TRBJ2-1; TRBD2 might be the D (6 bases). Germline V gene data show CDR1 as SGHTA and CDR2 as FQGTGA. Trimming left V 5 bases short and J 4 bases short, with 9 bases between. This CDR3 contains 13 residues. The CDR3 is CASSNGSYNEQFF. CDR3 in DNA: TGTGCCAGCAGCAACGGGAGTTACAATGAGCAGTTCTTC.

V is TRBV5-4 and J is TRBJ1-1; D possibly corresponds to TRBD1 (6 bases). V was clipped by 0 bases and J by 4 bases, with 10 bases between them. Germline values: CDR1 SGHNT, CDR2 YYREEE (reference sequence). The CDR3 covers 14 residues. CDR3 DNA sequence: TGTGCCAGCAGCTTGGGGGGGACATCCACTGAAGCTTTCTTT. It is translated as CASSLGGTSTEAFF.

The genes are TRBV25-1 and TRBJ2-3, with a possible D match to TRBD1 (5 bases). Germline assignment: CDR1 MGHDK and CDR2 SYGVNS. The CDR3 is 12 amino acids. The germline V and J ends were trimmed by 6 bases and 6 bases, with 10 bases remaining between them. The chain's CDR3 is CASRTWGDTQYF. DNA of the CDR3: TGTGCCAGCAGAACCTGGGGCGATACGCAGTATTTT. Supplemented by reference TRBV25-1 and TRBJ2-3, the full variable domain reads EADIYQTPRYLVIGTGKKITLECSQTMGHDKMYWYQQDPGMELHLIHYSYGVNSTEKGDLSSESTVSRIRTEHFPLTLESARPSHTSQYLCASRTWGDTQYFGPGTRLTVL.

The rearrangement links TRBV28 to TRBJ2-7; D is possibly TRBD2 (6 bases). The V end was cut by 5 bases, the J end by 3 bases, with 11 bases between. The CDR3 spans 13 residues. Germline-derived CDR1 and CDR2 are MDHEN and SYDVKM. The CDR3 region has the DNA TGTGCCAGCAGTCCTTGGGGGGTCTACGAGCAGTACTTC. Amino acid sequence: CASSPWGVYEQYF.

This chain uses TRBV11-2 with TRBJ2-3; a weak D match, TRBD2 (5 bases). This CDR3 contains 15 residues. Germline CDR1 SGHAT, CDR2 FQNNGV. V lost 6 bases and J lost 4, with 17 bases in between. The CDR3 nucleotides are TGTGCCAGCAGGCTTACTAGTGCTTCGGCAGATACGCAGTATTTT. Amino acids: CASRLTSASADTQYF.

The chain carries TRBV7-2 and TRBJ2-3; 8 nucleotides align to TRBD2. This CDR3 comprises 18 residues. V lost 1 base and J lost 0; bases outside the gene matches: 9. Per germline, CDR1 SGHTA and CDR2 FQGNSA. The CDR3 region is CASSLEASGGPSTDTQYF. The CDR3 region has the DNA TGTGCCAGCAGCTTAGAAGCCAGCGGGGGCCCTAGCACAGATACGCAGTATTTT. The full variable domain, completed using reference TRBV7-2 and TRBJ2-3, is GAGVSQSPSNKVTEKGKDVELRCDPISGHTALYWYRQSLGQGLEFLIYFQGNSAPDKSGLPSDRFSAERTGGSVSTLTIQRTQQEDSAVYLCASSLEASGGPSTDTQYFGPGTRLTVL.

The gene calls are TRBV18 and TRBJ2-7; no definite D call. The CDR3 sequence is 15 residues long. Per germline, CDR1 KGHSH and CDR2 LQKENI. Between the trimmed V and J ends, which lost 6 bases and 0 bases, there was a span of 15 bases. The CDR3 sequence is CASSPGVPSSYEQYF. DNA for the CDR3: TGTGCCAGCTCCCCAGGTGTGCCCAGCTCCTACGAGCAGTACTTC.

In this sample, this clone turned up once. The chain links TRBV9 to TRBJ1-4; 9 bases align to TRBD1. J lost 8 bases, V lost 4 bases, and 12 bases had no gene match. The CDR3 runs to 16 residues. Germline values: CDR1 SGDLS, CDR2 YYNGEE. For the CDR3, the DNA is TGTGCCAGCAGCCCTCGACAGGGGGGATTTCGCGAAAAACTGTTTTTT. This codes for CASSPRQGGFREKLFF.

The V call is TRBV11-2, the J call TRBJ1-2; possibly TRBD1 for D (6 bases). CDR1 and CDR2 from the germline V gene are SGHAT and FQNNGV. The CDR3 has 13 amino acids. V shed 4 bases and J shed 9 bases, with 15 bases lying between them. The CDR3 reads CASSSSGDYSYTF. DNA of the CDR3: TGTGCCAGCAGCTCGTCAGGGGATTATAGCTACACCTTC. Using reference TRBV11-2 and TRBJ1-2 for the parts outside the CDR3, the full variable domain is EAGVAQSPRYKIIEKRQSVAFWCNPISGHATLYWYQQILGQGPKLLIQFQNNGVVDDSQLPKDRFSAERLKGVDSTLKIQPAKLEDSAVYLCASSSSGDYSYTFGSGTRLTVV.

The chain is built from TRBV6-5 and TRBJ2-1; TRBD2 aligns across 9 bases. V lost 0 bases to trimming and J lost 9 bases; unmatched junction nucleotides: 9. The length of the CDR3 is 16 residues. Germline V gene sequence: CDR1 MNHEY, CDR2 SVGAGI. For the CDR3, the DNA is TGTGCCAGCAGTTACTCCGGCGGGGGGGCGTGGGCTGAGCAGTTCTTC. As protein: CASSYSGGGAWAEQFF.

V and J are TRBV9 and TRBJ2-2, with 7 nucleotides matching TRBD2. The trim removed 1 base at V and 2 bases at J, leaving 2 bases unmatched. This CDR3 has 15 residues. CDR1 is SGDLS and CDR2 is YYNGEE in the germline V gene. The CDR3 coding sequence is TGTGCCAGCAGCGTACGGGGGGATAACACCGGGGAGCTGTTTTTT. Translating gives CASSVRGDNTGELFF.

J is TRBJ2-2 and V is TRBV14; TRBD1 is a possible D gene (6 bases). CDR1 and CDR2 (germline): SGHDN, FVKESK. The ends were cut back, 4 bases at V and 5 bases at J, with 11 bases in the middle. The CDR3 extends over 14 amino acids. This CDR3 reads CASSRNRDTGELFF. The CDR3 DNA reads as TGTGCCAGCAGCCGAAACAGGGATACCGGGGAGCTGTTTTTT.